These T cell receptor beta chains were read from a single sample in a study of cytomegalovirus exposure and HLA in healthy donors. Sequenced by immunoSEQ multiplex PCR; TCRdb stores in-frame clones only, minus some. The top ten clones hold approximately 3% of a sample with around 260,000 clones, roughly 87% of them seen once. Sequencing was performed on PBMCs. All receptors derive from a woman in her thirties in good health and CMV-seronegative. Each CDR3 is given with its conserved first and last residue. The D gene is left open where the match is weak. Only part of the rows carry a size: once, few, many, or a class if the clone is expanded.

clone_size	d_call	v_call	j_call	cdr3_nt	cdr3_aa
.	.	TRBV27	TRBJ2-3	TGTGCCAGCCAAAGTTCGGCTATCGGTGGAGATACGCAGTATTTT	CASQSSAIGGDTQYF
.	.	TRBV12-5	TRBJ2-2	TGTGCTAGTGGTTTGTCAAAGGATGGGCAGGGCCACACCGGGGAGCTGTTTTTT	CASGLSKDGQGHTGELFF
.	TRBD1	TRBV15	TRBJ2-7	TGTGCCACCAGCGGAGAAAACAGGGGCGAGCAGTACTTC	CATSGENRGEQYF
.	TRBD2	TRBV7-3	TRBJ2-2	TGTGCCAGCAGGCCGGGAGGCACCGGGGAGCTGTTTTTT	CASRPGGTGELFF
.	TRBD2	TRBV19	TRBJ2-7	TGTGCCAGTAGTATCCGGGGTAGCGGGAGCGATAGCTCCTACGAGCAGTACTTC	CASSIRGSGSDSSYEQYF
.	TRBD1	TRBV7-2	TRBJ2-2	TGTGCCAGCAGCTTTACGCAGGGGGTTTCCACCGGGGAGCTGTTTTTT	CASSFTQGVSTGELFF
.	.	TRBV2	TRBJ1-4	TGTGCCAGCAAAGATGAAGGGGGGATTAATGAAAAACTGTTTTTT	CASKDEGGINEKLFF
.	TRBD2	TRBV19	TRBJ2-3	TGTGCCAGTACCCCCACTAGCGGGATTTCAGATACGCAGTATTTT	CASTPTSGISDTQYF
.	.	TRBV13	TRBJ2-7	TGTGCCAGCAGCTCCCCGCGGCGTCGGTACGAGCAGTACTTC	CASSSPRRRYEQYF
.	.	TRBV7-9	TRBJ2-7	TGTGCCAGCAGCTTAGGGGCAGGGGCCTACGAGCAGTACTTC	CASSLGAGAYEQYF
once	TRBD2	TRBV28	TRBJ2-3	TGTGCCAGCAGCCCACCGGGACGGGGGGGGCATTTT	CASSPPGRGGHF
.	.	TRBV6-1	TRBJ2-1	TGTGCCAGCAGAAGAGGGGGTGGCAATGAGCAGTTCTTC	CASRRGGGNEQFF
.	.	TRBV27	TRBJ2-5	TGTGCCAGCAGTTATGGAGGTACTACAGAGACCCAGTACTTC	CASSYGGTTETQYF
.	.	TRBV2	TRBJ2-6	TGTGCCAGCAGGCAGCAAGGACCTGGGGCCAACGTCCTGACTTTC	CASRQQGPGANVLTF
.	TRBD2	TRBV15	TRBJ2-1	TGTGCCACCAGCAAACCTAGCGGGAGAGGTGATGAGCAGTTCTTC	CATSKPSGRGDEQFF
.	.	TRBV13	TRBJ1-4	TGTGCCAGCAGCTCCCAGGACAGCCCAGAAAAACTGTTTTTT	CASSSQDSPEKLFF
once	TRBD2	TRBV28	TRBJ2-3	TGTGCCAGCAGTTTAACGGGAGGGATGACAGATACGCAGTATTTT	CASSLTGGMTDTQYF
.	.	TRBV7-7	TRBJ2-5	TGTGCCAGCAGCTTCCAGGGGGGAGAGACCCAGTACTTC	CASSFQGGETQYF
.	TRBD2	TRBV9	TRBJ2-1	TGTGCCAGCAGCGTTACTAGCGCCCTCTACAATGAGCAGTTCTTC	CASSVTSALYNEQFF
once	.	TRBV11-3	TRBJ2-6	TGTGCCAGCAGCCCACGAGTCTCTGGGGCCAACGTCCTGACTTTC	CASSPRVSGANVLTF
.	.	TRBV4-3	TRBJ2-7	TGCGCCAGCAGCCAAGGGAGGCACCTCTACGAGCAGTACTTC	CASSQGRHLYEQYF
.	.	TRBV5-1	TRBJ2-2	TGCGCCAGCAGCTTGACAGGGCCCGGGGAGCTGTTTTTT	CASSLTGPGELFF
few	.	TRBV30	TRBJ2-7	TGTGCCTGGATTCGTACAGGAGGAACCTCCTACGAGCAGTACTTC	CAWIRTGGTSYEQYF
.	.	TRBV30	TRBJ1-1	TGTGCCTGGAGTGTGTCGCTGAACACTGAAGCTTTCTTT	CAWSVSLNTEAFF
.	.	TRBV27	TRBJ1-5	TGTGCCAGCGGACCCCCGGGTCAGCCCCAGCATTTT	CASGPPGQPQHF
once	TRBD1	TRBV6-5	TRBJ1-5	TGTGCATCGGACAGGGATAGCAATCAGCCCCAGCATTTT	CASDRDSNQPQHF
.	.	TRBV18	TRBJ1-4	TGTGCCAGCTCAGGACGGGCTGGTGAAAAACTGTTTTTT	CASSGRAGEKLFF
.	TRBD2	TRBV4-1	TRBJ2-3	TGCGCCAGCAGCCCACTAGCGGGAGATTCGGATACGCAGTATTTT	CASSPLAGDSDTQYF
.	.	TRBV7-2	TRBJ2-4	TGTGCCAGCAGCTTCGTACAGGGACTAAACATTCAGTACTTC	CASSFVQGLNIQYF
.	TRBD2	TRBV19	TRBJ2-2	TGTGCCAGTAGTCCAAACACCCTAGCGGGTTATACCGGGGAGCTGTTTTTT	CASSPNTLAGYTGELFF
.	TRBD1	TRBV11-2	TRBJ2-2	TGTGCCAGCAGCCTCTACAGGGGGCGGACCGGGGAGCTGTTTTTT	CASSLYRGRTGELFF
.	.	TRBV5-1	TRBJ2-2	TGCGCCAGCAGCTCGACAGGTCCGAACACCGGGGAGCTGTTTTTT	CASSSTGPNTGELFF
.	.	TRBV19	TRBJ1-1	TGTGCCAGTAGTATAGAGACCTTTGGGAGGGCGAACACTGAAGCTTTCTTT	CASSIETFGRANTEAFF
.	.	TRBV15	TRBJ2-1	TGTGCCACCAGCAGAGACAACCTACTTAGCGGAGCCTACAATGAGCAGTTCTTC	CATSRDNLLSGAYNEQFF